These 20 T cell receptor beta chains originate from one sample sequenced in a study of T cells after yellow fever vaccination (dated by TCRdb to the late 2010s). Receptors were amplified or captured by 5' RACE. For sequencing, an Illumina HiSeq 2500 was employed. TCRdb reprocessed the public reads (quality trimming at Q25 with fastp, clone calling with MiXCR) and kept in-frame beta chains. Every distinct CDR3 protein forms one entry, paired with its most common genes and DNA. The sample records almost 600,000 distinct CDR3 sequences, approximately 15% of which are singletons. The ten top clones hold roughly 13% of the sample. The sample's treatment or condition label is to be understood as: live attenuated yellow fever vaccine strain. Sequences were derived from PBMCs, sampled on the day of the yellow fever booster vaccination. The receptor set was obtained from a man in his thirties or forties who received the YFV17D yellow fever vaccine.

The gene calls are TRBV2 and TRBJ2-5; possible D gene TRBD2, 6 bases. The V gene's germline CDR1 is SNHLY and CDR2 FYNNEI. This CDR3 comprises 14 residues. Trimming removed 9 bases at V and 5 bases at J, with 19 bases between. The CDR3 region is CARAGTAGGETQYF. CDR3 nucleotide sequence: TGTGCCAGGGCCGGGACGGCTGGGGGGGAGACCCAGTACTTC.

V and J are TRBV20-1 and TRBJ2-2; D tentatively reads TRBD1 or TRBD2 (5 bases each). Trimming pared 6 bases from V and 7 bases from J, leaving 18 bases between. Germline V gene lookup returns CDR1 DFQATT and CDR2 SNEGSKA (reference sequence). The CDR3 contains 14 residues. The CDR3, as DNA: TGCAGTGCCCAGTGGGCAGGGAGTGTCGGGGAGCTGTTTTTT. Amino acid sequence: CSAQWAGSVGELFF.

This clonotype was found a few times. The chain is built from TRBV4-2 and TRBJ2-7; D ambiguous. Germline V CDR1 and CDR2: LGHNA, YNFKEQ. The CDR3 extends over 13 amino acids. The ends were cut back, 0 bases at V and 3 bases at J, with 6 bases in the middle. Here the CDR3 DNA reads TGTGCCAGCAGCCAAGAATGGAACTACGAGCAGTACTTC. Residues: CASSQEWNYEQYF.

V and J are TRBV3-1 and TRBJ2-1; D unresolved. The CDR3 totals 13 residues. Germline V gives CDR1 LGHDT, CDR2 YNNKEL (reference sequence). Between the trimmed V and J ends, which lost 2 bases and 8 bases, there was a span of 10 bases. The CDR3 is CASSQSRMDEQFF. The CDR3 DNA reads TGTGCCAGCAGCCAATCACGTATGGATGAGCAGTTCTTC.

The chain employs TRBV6-2 or TRBV6-3 and TRBJ2-3; D is possibly TRBD2 (5 bases). The CDR3 has 16 amino acids. Trimming pared 5 bases from V and 4 bases from J, leaving 19 bases between. Germline CDR1 reads MNHEY; CDR2 reads SVGEGT. The CDR3 DNA reads TGTGCCAGCAGTGGGCCGACGACGGGGTTGCCAGATACGCAGTATTTT. This codes for CASSGPTTGLPDTQYF.

This clonotype was recorded a few times. This rearrangement joins TRBV20-1 to TRBJ2-5; perhaps TRBD1 as D (6 bases). The CDR3 is 14 residues long. Trimming shortened V by 0 bases and J by 3 bases, and 11 bases separated the two germline ends. CDR1 and CDR2 from the germline V gene are DFQATT and SNEGSKA (reference sequence). CDR3 protein: CSARDGAGEETQYF. Written as DNA, the CDR3 is TGCAGTGCTAGAGATGGAGCAGGGGAAGAGACCCAGTACTTC.

In its sample, this clonotype was seen a few times. The rearrangement links TRBV6-1 to TRBJ2-7; 11 nucleotides agree with TRBD1. The CDR3 loop spans 14 amino acids. Trimming removed 10 bases from V and 5 bases from J; junction bases left unmatched: 10. Per germline, CDR1 MNHNS and CDR2 SASEGT. The CDR3 loop is CATDDGQGANEQYF. DNA of the CDR3: TGTGCCACAGATGACGGACAGGGGGCGAACGAGCAGTACTTC.

This chain's CDR3 is CSAHRDGFYEQYF. Written as DNA, the CDR3 is TGCAGTGCTCACCGGGACGGATTCTACGAGCAGTACTTC. The J gene is TRBJ2-7, the V gene TRBV20-1; possibly TRBD1 or TRBD2 for D (5 bases each). V lost 5 bases, J lost 3 bases, and 14 bases lay in between. CDR3 length: 13 amino acids. In germline, CDR1 is DFQATT, CDR2 SNEGSKA (reference sequence).

This sequence joins TRBV12-3 or TRBV12-4 and TRBJ2-1; 8 positions match TRBD1. CDR3 length: 15 residues. V shed 6 bases, J shed 3 bases, and the junction held 7 bases outside the gene matches. The CDR3 region is CASSTRQGFYNEQFF. CDR3 in DNA: TGTGCCAGCAGCACCCGACAGGGGTTCTACAATGAGCAGTTCTTC.

This clonotype was recorded many times. The rearrangement links TRBV9 to TRBJ1-1; D may be TRBD1 (5 bases). The V end lost 0 bases, the J end lost 8 bases, and 11 bases lay between the germline ends. CDR1 and CDR2 (germline): SGDLS, YYNGEE. The CDR3 runs to 13 residues. CDR3 nucleotide sequence: TGTGCCAGCAGCGTAGGAACCGGGACGGAAGCTTTCTTT. Translated: CASSVGTGTEAFF.

DNA of the CDR3: TGTGCCAGCAGAGAGATTGGGGGTGAGACCCAGTACTTC. This gives the protein CASREIGGETQYF. This sequence joins TRBV6-2 or TRBV6-3 and TRBJ2-5; D is perhaps TRBD1 or TRBD2 (5 bases each). The germline CDR1 and CDR2 sequences are MNHEY and SVGEGT. The ends were cut back, 6 bases at V and 5 bases at J, with 13 bases in the middle. The CDR3 consists of 13 residues.

V is TRBV20-1 and J is TRBJ2-7; TRBD2 aligns across 10 bases. Germline loops: CDR1 DFQATT, CDR2 SNEGSKA (reference sequence). Germline trimming cut 5 bases from V and 5 bases from J; bases unmatched to any gene: 6. There are 13 residues in the CDR3. CDR3 sequence reads: CSADLAGVHEQYF. The CDR3 DNA is TGCAGTGCTGATCTAGCGGGAGTCCACGAGCAGTACTTC.

This clonotype has more than one count but fewer than ten. V usage is TRBV18 and J usage is TRBJ2-2; D uncertain. This CDR3 spans 14 amino acids. The germline V gene has CDR1 KGHSH and CDR2 LQKENI. The V and J ends lost 3 bases and 7 bases respectively, with 12 bases between them. CDR3 protein: CASSPQSSFGELFF. Written as DNA, the CDR3 is TGTGCCAGCTCACCCCAATCAAGCTTCGGGGAGCTGTTTTTT.

This clonotype was seen at least ten times. DNA of the CDR3: TGTGCCAGCAGCCCAGTATCCAACAATGAGCAGTTCTTC. This encodes CASSPVSNNEQFF. The chain employs TRBV7-2 and TRBJ2-1, with D hard to call. V was shortened by 5 bases and J by 5 bases, with 10 bases between the two germline ends. CDR3 length: 13 residues. Germline CDR1 is SGHTA and CDR2 is FQGNSA.

This clonotype was seen a few times. The J gene is TRBJ2-2, the V gene TRBV20-1, with no clear D. The V and J ends lost 5 bases and 6 bases respectively, with 10 bases between them. Germline V gene lookup returns CDR1 DFQATT and CDR2 SNEGSKA (reference sequence). The CDR3 covers 12 residues. The CDR3 bases are TGCAGTGCTTTAAGGTGGTCCGGGGAGCTGTTTTTT. Translated, it gives CSALRWSGELFF.

CDR3 nucleotides: TGTGCCAGCAGCCGGGGGACAGGGATAAATGAGCAGTTCTTC. This codes for CASSRGTGINEQFF. V is TRBV7-8 and J is TRBJ2-1; TRBD1 agrees at 9 bases. The V and J ends lost 5 bases and 7 bases, in that order; junction bases with no gene match: 6. Germline V gene sequence: CDR1 SGHVS, CDR2 FQNEAQ. The CDR3 length is 14 residues.

This clonotype was counted only a few times. J is TRBJ2-1 and V is TRBV12-3 or TRBV12-4; 7 bases align to TRBD2. This CDR3 has 14 residues. The V segment lost 6 bases and the J segment 8 bases; nucleotides outside the gene matches: 10. The CDR3 DNA reads TGTGCCAGCAGCCGCGGACTAGTTTTCGATGAGCAGTTCTTC. Translation: CASSRGLVFDEQFF.

This clonotype showed up many times. The genes are TRBV5-1 and TRBJ1-2; D is ambiguous. The CDR3 length is 13 residues. V lost 0 bases to trimming and J lost 3 bases, with 6 bases between them. Germline assignment: CDR1 SGHRS and CDR2 YFSETQ. The CDR3 DNA reads as TGCGCCAGCAGCTTGGAAACAGACTATGGCTACACCTTC. Its protein is CASSLETDYGYTF.

This clonotype has more than one count but fewer than ten. This rearrangement joins TRBV29-1 to TRBJ2-3; possible D gene TRBD2, 6 bases. Germline V gene data show CDR1 as SQVTM and CDR2 as ANQGSEA. The CDR3 totals 12 residues. V shed 7 bases and J shed 6 bases, with 14 bases lying between them. The CDR3 coding sequence is TGCAGCGCGGGGGTACAAGAGGATACGCAGTATTTT. Its protein product is CSAGVQEDTQYF.

This clonotype came up a few times. The CDR3 sequence: CASRDGPSRGNTIYF. The CDR3 coding sequence is TGTGCCAGCAGAGACGGGCCCTCCCGGGGAAACACCATATATTTT. The genes are TRBV6-1 and TRBJ1-3; D gene ambiguous. CDR3 length: 15 amino acids. V gave up 6 bases and J gave up 4 bases, with 16 bases separating them. CDR1 MNHNS and CDR2 SASEGT come from the germline V gene.